The 8 T cell receptor beta chains in this list originate from one sample, sequenced in a study of siplizumab effects on memory and regulatory T cells. TCRdb's copy holds only in-frame clones and misses some; the assay was immunoSEQ multiplex PCR. In the table there are roughly 110,000 clones, around 95% of which are singletons. The sequenced material came from non-Treg CD4+ T cells sorted from blood. These receptors came from a human donor in good health.

The genes are TRBV5-6 and TRBJ1-2; TRBD1 might be the D (5 bases). The CDR3 has 14 residues. V was shortened by 3 bases and J by 5 bases, with 14 bases between the two germline ends. Germline assignment: CDR1 SGHDT and CDR2 YYEEEE. CDR3 sequence: CASSWQGLDYGYTF. As DNA, the CDR3 is TGTGCCAGCAGCTGGCAGGGCCTGGATTATGGCTACACCTTC.

The genes are TRBV9 and TRBJ2-3, with 12 bases that match TRBD1. CDR1 is SGDLS and CDR2 is YYNGEE in the germline V gene. V was pared by 3 bases and J by 0 bases, with 11 bases of the junction left unmatched. The CDR3 runs 19 residues. The CDR3 region has the DNA TGTGCCAGCAGCGCTACCGGGACAGGGGGCCCAAGGAGCACAGATACGCAGTATTTT. Amino acids: CASSATGTGGPRSTDTQYF.

The genes are TRBV5-1 and TRBJ2-6; D is uncertain. V lost 1 base and J lost 4, with 3 bases in between. The CDR3 runs 13 residues. Per germline, CDR1 SGHRS and CDR2 YFSETQ. CDR3: CASSLNGANVLTF. The CDR3 bases are TGCGCCAGCAGCTTGAACGGGGCCAACGTCCTGACTTTC.

The chain combines TRBV6-4 with TRBJ2-7, with D possibly matching TRBD1 (6 bases). Germline CDR1 is MRHNA and CDR2 is SNTAGT. V shed 0 bases and J shed 0 bases, with 18 bases lying between them. This CDR3 is built from 18 residues. The CDR3 region is CASSDSQGIGNNSYEQYF. CDR3 nucleotides: TGTGCCAGCAGTGACTCCCAGGGGATAGGGAATAACTCCTACGAGCAGTACTTC.

J is TRBJ1-6 and V is TRBV7-9; TRBD1 agrees at 10 bases. V dropped 0 bases and J dropped 8; count of bases not matched to a gene: 4. The CDR3 totals 16 residues. The V gene's germline CDR1 is SEHNR and CDR2 FQNEAQ (reference sequence). The DNA for the CDR3 is TGTGCCAGCAGCTTAGCTGACAGGGGGCTTTATTCACCCCTCCACTTT. Protein: CASSLADRGLYSPLHF.

This chain joins TRBV7-3 and TRBJ2-5; D call uncertain. The V gene lost 5 bases and the J gene lost 5 bases, with 18 bases spanning the gap. Looked up from germline, CDR1 is SGHTA and CDR2 is FQGTGA. CDR3 length equals 15 residues. CDR3 sequence (DNA): TGTGCCAGCAGCCCACTCGAAACGCTGTCGGAGACCCAGTACTTC. Encoded protein: CASSPLETLSETQYF.

V gene TRBV12-5 combines with J gene TRBJ2-7; no firm D call. CDR3 length equals 12 residues. V was trimmed by 6 bases and J by 5 bases, leaving 11 bases between them. The germline gives CDR1 LGHNT, CDR2 FRNRAP. The CDR3 DNA reads as TGTGCTAGTGGCCTGGTAGTACACGAGCAGTACTTC. As protein: CASGLVVHEQYF.

This chain links TRBV9 with TRBJ2-7, with D possibly being TRBD1 (6 bases). Per germline, CDR1 SGDLS and CDR2 YYNGEE. Deletions cut 6 bases from V and 3 bases from J, with 16 bases between. The CDR3 is made up of 14 amino acids. CDR3 amino acids: CASTPRDKLYEQYF. For the CDR3, the DNA is TGTGCCAGCACTCCGAGGGACAAGCTCTACGAGCAGTACTTC.